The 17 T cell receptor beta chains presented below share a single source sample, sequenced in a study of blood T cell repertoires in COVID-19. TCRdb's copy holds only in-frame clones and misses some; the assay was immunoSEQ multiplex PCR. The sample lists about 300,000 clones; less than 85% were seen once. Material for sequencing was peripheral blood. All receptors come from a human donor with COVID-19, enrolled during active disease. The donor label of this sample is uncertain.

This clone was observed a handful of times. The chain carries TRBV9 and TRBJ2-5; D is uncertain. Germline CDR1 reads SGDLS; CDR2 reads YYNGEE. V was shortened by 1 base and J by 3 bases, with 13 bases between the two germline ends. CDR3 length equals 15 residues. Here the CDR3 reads CASSVFGSLEETQYF. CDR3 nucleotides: TGTGCCAGCAGCGTATTTGGCTCGCTTGAAGAGACCCAGTACTTC.

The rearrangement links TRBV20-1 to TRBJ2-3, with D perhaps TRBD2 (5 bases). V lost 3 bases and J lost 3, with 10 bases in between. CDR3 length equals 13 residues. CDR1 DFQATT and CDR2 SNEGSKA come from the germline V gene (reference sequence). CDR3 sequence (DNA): TGCAGTGCTAGTTTCCGGGGAACAGATACGCAGTATTTT. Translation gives CSASFRGTDTQYF.

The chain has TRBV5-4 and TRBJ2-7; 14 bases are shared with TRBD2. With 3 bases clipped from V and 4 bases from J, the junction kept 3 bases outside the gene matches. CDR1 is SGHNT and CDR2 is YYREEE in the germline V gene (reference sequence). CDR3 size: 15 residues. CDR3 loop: CASSSGLAGVYEQYF. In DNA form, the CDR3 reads TGTGCCAGCAGCTCGGGACTAGCGGGAGTTTACGAGCAGTACTTC.

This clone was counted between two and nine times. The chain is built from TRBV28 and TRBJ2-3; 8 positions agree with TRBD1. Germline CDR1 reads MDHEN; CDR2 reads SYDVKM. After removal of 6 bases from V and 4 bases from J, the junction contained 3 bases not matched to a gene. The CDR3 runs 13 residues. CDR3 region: CASRETGADTQYF. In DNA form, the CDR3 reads TGTGCCAGCAGGGAGACAGGGGCAGATACGCAGTATTTT.

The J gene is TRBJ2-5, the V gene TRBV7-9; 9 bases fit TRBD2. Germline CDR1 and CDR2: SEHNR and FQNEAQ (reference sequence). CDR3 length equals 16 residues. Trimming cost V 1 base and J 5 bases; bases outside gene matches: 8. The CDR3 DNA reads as TGTGCCAGCAGCTTAGACCCGGGACTAGCTCGGGAGACCCAGTACTTC. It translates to CASSLDPGLARETQYF.

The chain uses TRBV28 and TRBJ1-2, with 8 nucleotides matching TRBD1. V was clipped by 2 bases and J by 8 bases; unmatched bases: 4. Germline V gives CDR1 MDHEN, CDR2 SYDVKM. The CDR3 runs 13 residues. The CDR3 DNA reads TGTGCCAGCAGTTTACAGGGGGCGCACGGCTACACCTTC. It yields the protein CASSLQGAHGYTF.

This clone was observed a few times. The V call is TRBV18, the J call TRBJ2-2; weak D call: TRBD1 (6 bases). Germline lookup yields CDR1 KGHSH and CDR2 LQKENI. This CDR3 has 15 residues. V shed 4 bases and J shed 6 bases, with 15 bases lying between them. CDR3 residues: CASSLNRELAGELFF. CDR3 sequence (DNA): TGTGCCAGCTCACTAAACAGGGAGTTGGCCGGGGAGCTGTTTTTT.

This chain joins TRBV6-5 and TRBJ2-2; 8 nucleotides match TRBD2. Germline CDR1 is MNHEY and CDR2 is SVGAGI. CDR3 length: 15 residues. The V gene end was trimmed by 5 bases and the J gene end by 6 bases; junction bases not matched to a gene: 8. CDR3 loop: CASSRGGGGPGELFF. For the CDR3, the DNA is TGTGCCAGCAGTCGGGGGGGCGGCGGGCCCGGGGAGCTGTTTTTT.

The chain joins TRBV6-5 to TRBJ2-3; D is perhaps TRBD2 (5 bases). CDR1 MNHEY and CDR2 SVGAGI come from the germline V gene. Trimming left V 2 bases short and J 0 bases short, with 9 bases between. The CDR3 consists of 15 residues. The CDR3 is CASSYARTSTDTQYF. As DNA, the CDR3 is TGTGCCAGCAGTTACGCCAGGACTAGCACAGATACGCAGTATTTT.

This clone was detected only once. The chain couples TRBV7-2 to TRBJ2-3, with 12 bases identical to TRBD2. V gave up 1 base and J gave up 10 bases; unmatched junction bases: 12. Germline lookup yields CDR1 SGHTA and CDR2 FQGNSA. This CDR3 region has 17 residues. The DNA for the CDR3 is TGTGCCAGCAGCTTAGTTCTAGCGGGAGGGCCTGGGGGAGCGCAGTATTTT. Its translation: CASSLVLAGGPGGAQYF.

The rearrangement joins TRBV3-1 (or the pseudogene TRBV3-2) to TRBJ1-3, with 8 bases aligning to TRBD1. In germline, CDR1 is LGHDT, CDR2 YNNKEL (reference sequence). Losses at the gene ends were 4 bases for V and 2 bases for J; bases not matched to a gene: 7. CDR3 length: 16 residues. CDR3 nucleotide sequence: TGTGCCAGCAGCCGAGTAGACAGGGGCCCTGGAAACACCATATATTTT. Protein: CASSRVDRGPGNTIYF.

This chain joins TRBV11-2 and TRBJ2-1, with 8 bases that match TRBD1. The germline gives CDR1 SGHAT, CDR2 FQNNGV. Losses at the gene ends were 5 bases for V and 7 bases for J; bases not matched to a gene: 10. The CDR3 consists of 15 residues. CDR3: CASSTLTGAFNEQFF. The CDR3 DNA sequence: TGTGCCAGCAGCACTTTGACAGGGGCGTTTAATGAGCAGTTCTTC.

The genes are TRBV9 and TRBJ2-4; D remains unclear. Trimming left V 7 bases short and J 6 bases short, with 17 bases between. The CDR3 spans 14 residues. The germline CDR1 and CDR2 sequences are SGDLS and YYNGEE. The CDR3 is CASGETSSPNIQYF. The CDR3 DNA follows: TGTGCCAGCGGAGAGACTTCCAGCCCAAACATTCAGTACTTC.

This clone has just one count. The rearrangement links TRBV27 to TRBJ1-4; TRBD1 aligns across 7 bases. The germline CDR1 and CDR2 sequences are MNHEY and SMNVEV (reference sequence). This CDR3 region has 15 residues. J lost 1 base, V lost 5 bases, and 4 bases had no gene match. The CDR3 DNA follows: TGTGCCAGCAGTGGACAGGTCGGAACTAATGAAAAACTGTTTTTT. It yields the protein CASSGQVGTNEKLFF.

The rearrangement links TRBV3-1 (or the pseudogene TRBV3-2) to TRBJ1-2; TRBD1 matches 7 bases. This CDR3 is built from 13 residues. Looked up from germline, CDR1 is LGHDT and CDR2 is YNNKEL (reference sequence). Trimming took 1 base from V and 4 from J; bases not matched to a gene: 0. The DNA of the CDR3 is TGTGCCAGCAGCCAAGGGACAGGCTATGGCTACACCTTC. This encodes CASSQGTGYGYTF.

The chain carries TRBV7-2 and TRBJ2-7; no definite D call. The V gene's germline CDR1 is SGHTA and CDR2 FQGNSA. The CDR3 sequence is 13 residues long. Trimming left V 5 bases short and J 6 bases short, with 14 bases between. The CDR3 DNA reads TGTGCCAGCAGCCCACTGGTTTCGGGCGAGCAGTACTTC. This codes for CASSPLVSGEQYF.

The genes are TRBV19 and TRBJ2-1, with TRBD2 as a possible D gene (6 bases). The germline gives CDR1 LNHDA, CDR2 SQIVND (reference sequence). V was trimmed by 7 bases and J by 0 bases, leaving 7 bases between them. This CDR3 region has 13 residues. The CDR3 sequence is CASMGLSYNEQFF. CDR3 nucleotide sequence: TGTGCCAGTATGGGACTCTCCTACAATGAGCAGTTCTTC.